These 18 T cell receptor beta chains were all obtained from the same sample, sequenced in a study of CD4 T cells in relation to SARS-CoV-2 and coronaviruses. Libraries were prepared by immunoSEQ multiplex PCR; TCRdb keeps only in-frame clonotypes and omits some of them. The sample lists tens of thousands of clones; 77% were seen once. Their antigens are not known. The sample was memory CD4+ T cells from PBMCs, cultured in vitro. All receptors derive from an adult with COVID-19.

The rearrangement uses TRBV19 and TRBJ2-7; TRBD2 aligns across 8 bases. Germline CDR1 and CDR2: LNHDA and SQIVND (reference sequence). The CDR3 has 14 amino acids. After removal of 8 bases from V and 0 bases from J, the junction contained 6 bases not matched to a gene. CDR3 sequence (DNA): TGTGCCAGTTCAGCGGGGGACGTCTCCTACGAGCAGTACTTC. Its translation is CASSAGDVSYEQYF. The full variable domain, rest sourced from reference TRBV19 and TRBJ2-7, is DGGITQSPKYLFRKEGQNVTLSCEQNLNHDAMYWYRQDPGQGLRLIYYSQIVNDFQKGDIAEGYSVSREKKESFPLTVTSAQKNPTAFYLCASSAGDVSYEQYFGPGTRLTVT.

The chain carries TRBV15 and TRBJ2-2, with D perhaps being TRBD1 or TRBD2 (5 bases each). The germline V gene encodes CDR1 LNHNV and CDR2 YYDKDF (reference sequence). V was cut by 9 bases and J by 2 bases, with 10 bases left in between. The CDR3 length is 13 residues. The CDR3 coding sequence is TGTGCCACGGGGACCCCCAACACCGGGGAGCTGTTTTTT. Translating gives CATGTPNTGELFF.

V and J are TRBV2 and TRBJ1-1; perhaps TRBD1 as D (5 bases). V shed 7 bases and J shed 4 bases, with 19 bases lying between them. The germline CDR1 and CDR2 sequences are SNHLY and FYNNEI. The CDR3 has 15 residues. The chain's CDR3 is CASIPPGLAGTEAFF. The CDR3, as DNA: TGTGCCAGCATCCCACCGGGACTGGCGGGCACTGAAGCTTTCTTT.

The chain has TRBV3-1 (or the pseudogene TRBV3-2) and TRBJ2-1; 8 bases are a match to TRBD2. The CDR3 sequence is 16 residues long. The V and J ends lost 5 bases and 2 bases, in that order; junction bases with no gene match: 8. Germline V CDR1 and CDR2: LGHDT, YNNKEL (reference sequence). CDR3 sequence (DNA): TGTGCCAGCAGCACTACTAGCGGCCGAACCTACAATGAGCAGTTCTTC. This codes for CASSTTSGRTYNEQFF.

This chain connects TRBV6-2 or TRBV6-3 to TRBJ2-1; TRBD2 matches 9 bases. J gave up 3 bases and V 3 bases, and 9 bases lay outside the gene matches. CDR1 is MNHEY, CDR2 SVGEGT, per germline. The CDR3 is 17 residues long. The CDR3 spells CASSYSPPSGIYNEQFF. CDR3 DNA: TGTGCCAGCAGTTATAGTCCTCCTAGCGGGATCTACAATGAGCAGTTCTTC.

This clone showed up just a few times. The CDR3 loop reads CASSPYLEISGNTIYF. The DNA for the CDR3 is TGTGCCAGCAGTCCATATCTAGAAATCTCTGGAAACACCATATATTTT. The V and J genes are TRBV28 and TRBJ1-3; D is uncertain. V dropped 5 bases and J dropped 0 bases, with 14 bases sitting between them. There are 16 residues in the CDR3. Looked up from germline, CDR1 is MDHEN and CDR2 is SYDVKM.

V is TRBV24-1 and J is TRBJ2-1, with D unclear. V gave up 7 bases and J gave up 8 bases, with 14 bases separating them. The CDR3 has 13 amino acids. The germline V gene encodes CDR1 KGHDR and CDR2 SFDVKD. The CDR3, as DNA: TGTGCCACCAGCCACCCGCTCCTCGATGAGCAGTTCTTC. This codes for CATSHPLLDEQFF.

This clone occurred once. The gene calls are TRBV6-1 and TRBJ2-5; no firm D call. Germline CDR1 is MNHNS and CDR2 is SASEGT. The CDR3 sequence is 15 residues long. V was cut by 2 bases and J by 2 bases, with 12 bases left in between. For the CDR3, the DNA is TGTGCCAGCAGTGAATCGGTTGGACGGCAAGAGACCCAGTACTTC. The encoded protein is CASSESVGRQETQYF.

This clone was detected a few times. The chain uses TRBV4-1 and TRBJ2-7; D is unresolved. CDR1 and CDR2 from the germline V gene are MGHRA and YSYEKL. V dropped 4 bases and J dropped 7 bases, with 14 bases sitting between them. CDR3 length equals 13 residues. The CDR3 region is CASSRLRSEEQYF. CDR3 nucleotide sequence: TGCGCCAGCAGCCGCTTGCGGTCGGAAGAGCAGTACTTC.

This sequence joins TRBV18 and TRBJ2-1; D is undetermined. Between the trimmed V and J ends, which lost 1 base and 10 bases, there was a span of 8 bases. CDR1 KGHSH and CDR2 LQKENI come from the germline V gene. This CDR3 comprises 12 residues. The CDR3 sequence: CASSPQGLEQFF. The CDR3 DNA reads TGTGCCAGCTCACCACAGGGTCTGGAGCAGTTCTTC.

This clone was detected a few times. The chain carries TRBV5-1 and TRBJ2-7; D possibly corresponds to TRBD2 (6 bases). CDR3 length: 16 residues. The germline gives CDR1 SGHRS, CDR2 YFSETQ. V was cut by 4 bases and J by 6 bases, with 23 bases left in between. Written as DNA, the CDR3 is TGCGCCAGCAGCGTCCTGAGCGGGCGGTCCGTGGGCGAGCAGTACTTC. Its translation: CASSVLSGRSVGEQYF.

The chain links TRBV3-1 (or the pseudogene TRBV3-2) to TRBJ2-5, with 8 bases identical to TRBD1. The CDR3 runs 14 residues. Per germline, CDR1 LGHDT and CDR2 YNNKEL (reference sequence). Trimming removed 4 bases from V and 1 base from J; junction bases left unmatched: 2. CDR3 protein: CASSPGTGQETQYF. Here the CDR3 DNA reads TGTGCCAGCAGCCCCGGGACAGGCCAAGAGACCCAGTACTTC.

The CDR3 DNA reads as TGTGCCAGCAGCGTAGGAAATCAACGAGAGACCCAGTACTTC. It is translated as CASSVGNQRETQYF. This chain uses TRBV9 with TRBJ2-5; D ambiguous. CDR1 and CDR2 from the germline V gene are SGDLS and YYNGEE. V lost 0 bases and J 4 bases, leaving 10 bases between the germline ends. CDR3 length: 14 residues.

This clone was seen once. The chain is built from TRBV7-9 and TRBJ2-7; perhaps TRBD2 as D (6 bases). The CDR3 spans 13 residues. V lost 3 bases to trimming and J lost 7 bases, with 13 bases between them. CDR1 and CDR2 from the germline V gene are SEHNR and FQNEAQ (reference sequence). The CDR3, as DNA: TGTGCCAGCAGCTTTACAGGTAGCGGAGAGCAGTACTTC. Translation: CASSFTGSGEQYF.

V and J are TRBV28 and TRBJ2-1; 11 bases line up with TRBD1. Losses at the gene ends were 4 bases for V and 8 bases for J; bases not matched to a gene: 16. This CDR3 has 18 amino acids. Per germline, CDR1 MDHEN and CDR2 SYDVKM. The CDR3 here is CASSSPDPGTGGNYEQFF. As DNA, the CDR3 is TGTGCCAGCAGTTCCCCCGACCCCGGGACAGGGGGGAATTATGAGCAGTTCTTC.

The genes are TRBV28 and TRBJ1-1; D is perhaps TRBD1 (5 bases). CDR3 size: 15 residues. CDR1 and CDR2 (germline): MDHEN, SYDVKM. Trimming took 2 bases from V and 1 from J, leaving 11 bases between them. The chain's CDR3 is CASSLGTAGNTEAFF. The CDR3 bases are TGTGCCAGCAGTTTAGGGACGGCGGGGAACACTGAAGCTTTCTTT.

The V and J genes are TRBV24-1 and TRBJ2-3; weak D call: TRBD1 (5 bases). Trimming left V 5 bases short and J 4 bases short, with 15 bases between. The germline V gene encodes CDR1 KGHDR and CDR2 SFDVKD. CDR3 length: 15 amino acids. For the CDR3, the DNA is TGTGCCACCAGTGGCGGTCAGGGCCCCGCAGATACGCAGTATTTT. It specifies CATSGGQGPADTQYF.

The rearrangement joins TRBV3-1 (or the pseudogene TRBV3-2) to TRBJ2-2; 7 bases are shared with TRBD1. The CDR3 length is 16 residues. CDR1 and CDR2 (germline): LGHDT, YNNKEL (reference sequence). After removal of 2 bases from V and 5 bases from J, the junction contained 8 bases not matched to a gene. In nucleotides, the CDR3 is TGTGCCAGCAGCCAAAGGGGGCAGGTTCGTACCGGGGAGCTGTTTTTT. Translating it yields CASSQRGQVRTGELFF.